The T cell receptor beta chain under discussion was sequenced for a study of regulatory and conventional T cells in RAG deficiency. V lost 3 bases and J lost 0, with 6 bases in between. This CDR3 is 13 amino acids long. The V gene's germline CDR1 is KGHSH and CDR2 LQKENI. Conventional CD4+ T cells were sorted from blood as CD25-low CD127-high cells. Using immunoSEQ multiplex PCR, the repertoire was profiled, and TCRdb retains in-frame clones only, with some absent. The table shows about 34,000 clones, with about 76% occurring only once. This sample also appeared in a second study, on regulatory T cells. According to that study: The PCR used 52 TRBV and 13 TRBJ primers.

This chain uses TRBV18 with TRBJ2-7, with D uncertain. The source of this sequence is a human donor in good health. The sample consisted of CD4+ effector T cells sorted from blood. The CDR3 sequence: CASSPISSYEQYF. The CDR3 nucleotides are TGTGCCAGCTCACCCATAAGCTCCTACGAGCAGTACTTC.